These T cell receptor beta chains were read from a single sample in a study of blood T cell repertoires in COVID-19. Data came from immunoSEQ multiplex PCR; TCRdb stores just in-frame clones and leaves some out. The table has about 240,000 clones, around 86% seen once; the top ten hold approximately 10%. The sequencing input was peripheral blood. The receptor source for this set is a woman between 50 and 59 years old with COVID-19, enrolled during active disease. Each CDR3 is given with its conserved first and last residue. The D gene is left open where the match is weak. Some rows have no size entry. The others give once, few or many, or a class for an expanded clone.

>TRBJ1-1|-|TRBV11-2|TRBD1
CASSSRFRQGEAFF
TGTGCCAGCAGCTCCCGGTTCCGACAGGGTGAAGCTTTCTTT
>TRBJ2-5|-|TRBV2|TRBD2
CASSEGRGGQETQYF
TGTGCCAGCAGTGAAGGGCGGGGGGGACAAGAGACCCAGTACTTC
>TRBJ2-1|-|TRBV5-4|TRBD1
CASSLLRGRISYNEQFF
TGTGCCAGCAGCTTGCTAAGGGGGCGAATTTCCTACAATGAGCAGTTCTTC
>TRBJ2-1|-|TRBV2|-
CASSGLTGLNEQFF
TGTGCCAGCAGTGGACTGACCGGACTGAATGAGCAGTTCTTC
>TRBJ1-1|-|TRBV27|TRBD1
CASSPRGLGNTEAFF
TGTGCCAGCAGTCCCAGGGGGCTTGGGAACACTGAAGCTTTCTTT
>TRBJ1-2|-|TRBV10-3|TRBD1
CAITQGQPFYGYTF
TGTGCCATCACCCAGGGACAGCCATTTTATGGCTACACCTTC
>TRBJ1-2|few|TRBV5-4|-
CASSPGSGSYGYTF
TGTGCCAGCAGTCCGGGCAGCGGTTCCTATGGCTACACCTTC
>TRBJ2-3|-|TRBV7-8|TRBD2
CASSLSGGLTDTQYF
TGTGCCAGCAGCTTAAGCGGGGGCCTCACAGATACGCAGTATTTT
>TRBJ2-7|-|TRBV9|TRBD2
CASSVESGLAYEQYF
TGTGCCAGCAGCGTGGAGTCGGGACTAGCCTACGAGCAGTACTTC
>TRBJ1-1|-|TRBV6-5|-
CASSQYTEAFF
TGTGCCAGCAGCCAATACACTGAAGCTTTCTTT
>TRBJ2-1|-|TRBV11-2|TRBD2
CASSLSQRGYNEQFF
TGTGCCAGCAGCTTATCCCAGCGGGGCTACAATGAGCAGTTCTTC
>TRBJ2-5|-|TRBV10-3|-
CAISDFRGLYEGTQYF
TGTGCCATCAGTGACTTTAGAGGGCTCTACGAAGGGACCCAGTACTTC
>TRBJ1-1|-|TRBV3-1/TRBV3-2|-
CASSQDTPNTEAFF
TGTGCCAGCAGCCAAGATACACCCAACACTGAAGCTTTCTTT
>TRBJ1-5|-|TRBV3-1/TRBV3-2|TRBD1
CASSRTGAGDQPQHF
TGTGCCAGCAGCCGTACAGGGGCAGGGGATCAGCCCCAGCATTTT
>TRBJ1-2|-|TRBV7-2|-
CASSFNTNYGYTF
TGTGCCAGCAGCTTCAACACTAACTATGGCTACACCTTC